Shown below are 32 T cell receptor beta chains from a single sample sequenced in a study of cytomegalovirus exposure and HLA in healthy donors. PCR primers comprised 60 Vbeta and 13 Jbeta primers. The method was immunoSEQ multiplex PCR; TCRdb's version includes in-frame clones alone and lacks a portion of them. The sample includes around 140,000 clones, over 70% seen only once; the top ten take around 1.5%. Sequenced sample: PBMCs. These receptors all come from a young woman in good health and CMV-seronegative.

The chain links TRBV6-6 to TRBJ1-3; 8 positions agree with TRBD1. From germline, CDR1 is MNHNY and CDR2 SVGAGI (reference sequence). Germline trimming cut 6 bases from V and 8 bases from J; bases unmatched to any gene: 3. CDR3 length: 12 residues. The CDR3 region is CASRGTGYTIYF. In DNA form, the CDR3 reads TGTGCCAGCAGGGGGACAGGCTACACCATATATTTT.

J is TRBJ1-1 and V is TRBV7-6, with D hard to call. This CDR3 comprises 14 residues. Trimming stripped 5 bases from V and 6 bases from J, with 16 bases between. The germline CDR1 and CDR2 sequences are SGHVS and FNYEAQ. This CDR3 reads CASSLFAGWPEAFF. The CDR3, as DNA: TGTGCCAGCAGCCTCTTCGCGGGCTGGCCTGAAGCTTTCTTT. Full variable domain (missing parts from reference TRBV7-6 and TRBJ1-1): GAGVSQSPRYKVTKRGQDVALRCDPISGHVSLYWYRQALGQGPEFLTYFNYEAQQDKSGLPNDRFSAERPEGSISTLTIQRTEQRDSAMYRCASSLFAGWPEAFFGQGTRLTVV.

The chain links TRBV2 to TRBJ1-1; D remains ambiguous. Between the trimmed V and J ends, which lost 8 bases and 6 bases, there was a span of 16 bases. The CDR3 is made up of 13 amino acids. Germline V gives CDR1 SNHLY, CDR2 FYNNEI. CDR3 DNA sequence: TGTGCCAGCGAACCCTACCCCCACCCTGAAGCTTTCTTT. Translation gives CASEPYPHPEAFF.

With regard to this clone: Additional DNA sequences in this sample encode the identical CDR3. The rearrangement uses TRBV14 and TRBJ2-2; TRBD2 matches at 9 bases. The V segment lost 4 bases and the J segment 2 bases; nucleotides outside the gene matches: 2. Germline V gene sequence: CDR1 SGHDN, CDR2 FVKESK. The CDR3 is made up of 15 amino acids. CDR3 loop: CASSLSGSNTGELFF. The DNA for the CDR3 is TGTGCCAGCAGCCTTAGCGGGAGTAACACCGGGGAGCTGTTTTTT.

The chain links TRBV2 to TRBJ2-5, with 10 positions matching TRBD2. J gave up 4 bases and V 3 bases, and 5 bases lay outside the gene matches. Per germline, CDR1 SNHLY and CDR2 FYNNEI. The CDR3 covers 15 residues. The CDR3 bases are TGTGCCAGCAGTGACCGGAGCGGGAGGGGAGAGACCCAGTACTTC. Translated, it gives CASSDRSGRGETQYF.

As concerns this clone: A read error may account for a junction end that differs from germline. CDR3 protein: CASSSSGGYSNQPQHF. In DNA, the CDR3 is TGTGCCAGCAGTTCGTCAGGGGGCTATAGCAATCAGCCCCAACATTTT. The chain couples TRBV27 to TRBJ1-5; 8 bases line up with TRBD1. This CDR3 spans 16 amino acids. Germline V gene data show CDR1 as MNHEY and CDR2 as SMNVEV (reference sequence).

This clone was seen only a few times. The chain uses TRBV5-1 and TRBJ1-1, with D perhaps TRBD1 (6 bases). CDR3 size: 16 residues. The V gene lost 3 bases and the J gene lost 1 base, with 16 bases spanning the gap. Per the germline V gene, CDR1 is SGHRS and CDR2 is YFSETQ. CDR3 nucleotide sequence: TGCGCCAGCAGCTGGAGCGTGGGGGCTGGGAACACTGAAGCTTTCTTT. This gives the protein CASSWSVGAGNTEAFF.

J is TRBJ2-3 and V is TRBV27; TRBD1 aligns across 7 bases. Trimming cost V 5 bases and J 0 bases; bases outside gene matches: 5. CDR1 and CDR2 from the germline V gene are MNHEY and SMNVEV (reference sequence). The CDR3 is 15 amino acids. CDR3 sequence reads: CASSPARGSTDTQYF. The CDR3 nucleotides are TGTGCCAGCAGTCCGGCCAGGGGGAGCACAGATACGCAGTATTTT.

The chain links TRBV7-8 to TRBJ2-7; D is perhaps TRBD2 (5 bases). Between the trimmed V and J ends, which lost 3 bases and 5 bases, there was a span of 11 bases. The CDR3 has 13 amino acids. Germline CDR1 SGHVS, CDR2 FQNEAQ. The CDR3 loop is CASSFGRADEQYF. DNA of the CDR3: TGTGCCAGCAGCTTCGGACGAGCGGACGAGCAGTACTTC.

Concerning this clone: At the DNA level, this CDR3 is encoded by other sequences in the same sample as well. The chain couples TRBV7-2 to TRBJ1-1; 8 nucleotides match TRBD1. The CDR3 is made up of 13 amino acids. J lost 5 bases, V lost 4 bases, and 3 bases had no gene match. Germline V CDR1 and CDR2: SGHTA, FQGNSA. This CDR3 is CASSSGQGTEAFF. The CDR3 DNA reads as TGTGCCAGCAGCTCAGGACAGGGTACTGAAGCTTTCTTT.

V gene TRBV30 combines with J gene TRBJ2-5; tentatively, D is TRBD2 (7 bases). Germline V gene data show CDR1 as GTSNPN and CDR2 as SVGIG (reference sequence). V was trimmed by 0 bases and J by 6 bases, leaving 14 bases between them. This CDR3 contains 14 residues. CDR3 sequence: CAWSVWGGGKTQYF. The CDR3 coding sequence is TGTGCCTGGAGTGTATGGGGGGGCGGGAAGACCCAGTACTTC.

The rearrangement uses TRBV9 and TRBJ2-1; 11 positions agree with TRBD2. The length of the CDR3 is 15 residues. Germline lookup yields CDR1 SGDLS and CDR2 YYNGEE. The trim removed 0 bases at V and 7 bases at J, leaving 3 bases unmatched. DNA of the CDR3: TGTGCCAGCAGCGTAGGAGGGACTAGCGGTAATGAGCAGTTCTTC. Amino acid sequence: CASSVGGTSGNEQFF. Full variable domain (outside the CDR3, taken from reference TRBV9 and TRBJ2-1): DSGVTQTPKHLITATGQRVTLRCSPRSGDLSVYWYQQSLDQGLQFLIQYYNGEERAKGNILERFSAQQFPDLHSELNLSSLELGDSALYFCASSVGGTSGNEQFFGPGTRLTVL.

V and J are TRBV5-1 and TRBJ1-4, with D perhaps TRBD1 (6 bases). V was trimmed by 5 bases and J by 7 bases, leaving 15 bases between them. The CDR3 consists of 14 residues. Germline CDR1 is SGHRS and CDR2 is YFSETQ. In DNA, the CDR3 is TGCGCCAGCAGGCCAGAGGGGGAATTTGAAAAACTGTTTTTT. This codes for CASRPEGEFEKLFF. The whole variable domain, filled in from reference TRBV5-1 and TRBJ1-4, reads KAGVTQTPRYLIKTRGQQVTLSCSPISGHRSVSWYQQTPGQGLQFLFEYFSETQRNKGNFPGRFSGRQFSNSRSEMNVSTLELGDSALYLCASRPEGEFEKLFFGSGTQLSVL.

CDR3 in DNA: TGTGCCAGTAGACGAGCCAGGGAAATAGCCAATCAGCCCCAGCATTTT. As protein: CASRRAREIANQPQHF. The chain couples TRBV19 to TRBJ1-5, with D perhaps matching TRBD1 (5 bases). This CDR3 has 16 amino acids. Germline V CDR1 and CDR2: LNHDA, SQIVND (reference sequence). V was shortened by 6 bases and J by 3 bases, with 18 bases between the two germline ends. Full variable domain (rest looked up from reference TRBV19 and TRBJ1-5): DGGITQSPKYLFRKEGQNVTLSCEQNLNHDAMYWYRQDPGQGLRLIYYSQIVNDFQKGDIAEGYSVSREKKESFPLTVTSAQKNPTAFYLCASRRAREIANQPQHFGDGTRLSIL.

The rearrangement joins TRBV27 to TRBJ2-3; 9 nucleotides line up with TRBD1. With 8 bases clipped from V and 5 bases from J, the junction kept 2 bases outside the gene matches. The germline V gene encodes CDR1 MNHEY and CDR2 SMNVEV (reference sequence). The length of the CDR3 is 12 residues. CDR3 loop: CASGQGRDTQYF. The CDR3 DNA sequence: TGTGCCAGCGGACAGGGGAGAGATACGCAGTATTTT.

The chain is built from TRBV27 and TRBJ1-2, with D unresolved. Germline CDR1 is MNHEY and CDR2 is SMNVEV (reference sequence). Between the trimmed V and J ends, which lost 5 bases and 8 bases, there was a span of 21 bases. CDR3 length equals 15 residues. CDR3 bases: TGTGCCAGCAGTCCCAGCCGGGAGAGGCCGGCGGGCTACACCTTC. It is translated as CASSPSRERPAGYTF.

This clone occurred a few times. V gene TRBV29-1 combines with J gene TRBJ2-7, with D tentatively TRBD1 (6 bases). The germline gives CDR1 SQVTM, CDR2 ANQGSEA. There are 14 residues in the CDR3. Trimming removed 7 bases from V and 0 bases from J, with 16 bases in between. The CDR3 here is CSALRTEGSYEQYF. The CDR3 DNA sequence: TGCAGCGCACTTCGGACAGAGGGCTCCTACGAGCAGTACTTC.

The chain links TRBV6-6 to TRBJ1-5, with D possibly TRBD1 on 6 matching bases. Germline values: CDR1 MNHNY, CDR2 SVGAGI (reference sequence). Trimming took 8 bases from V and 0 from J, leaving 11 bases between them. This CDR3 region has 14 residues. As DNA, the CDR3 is TGTGCCAGCTGGACAGTACTTAGCAATCAGCCCCAGCATTTT. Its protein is CASWTVLSNQPQHF.

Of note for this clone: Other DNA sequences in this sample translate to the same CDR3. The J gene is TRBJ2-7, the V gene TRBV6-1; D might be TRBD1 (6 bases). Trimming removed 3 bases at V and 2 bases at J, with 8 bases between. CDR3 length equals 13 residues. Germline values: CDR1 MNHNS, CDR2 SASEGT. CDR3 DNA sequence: TGTGCCAGCAGTGACAGGGGAGCCTACGAGCAGTACTTC. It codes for CASSDRGAYEQYF.

CDR3 residues: CASSPPRLKHTGELFF. The DNA for the CDR3 is TGTGCCAGCAGCCCCCCTCGGTTAAAGCACACCGGGGAGCTGTTTTTT. This chain joins TRBV7-6 and TRBJ2-2; D remains unclear. Trimming left V 5 bases short and J 3 bases short, with 16 bases between. The CDR3 totals 16 residues. CDR1 is SGHVS, CDR2 FNYEAQ, per germline.

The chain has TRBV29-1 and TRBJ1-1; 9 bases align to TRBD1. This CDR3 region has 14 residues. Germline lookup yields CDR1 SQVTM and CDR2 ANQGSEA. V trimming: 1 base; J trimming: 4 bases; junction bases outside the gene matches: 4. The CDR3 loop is CSVEGQGGSTEAFF. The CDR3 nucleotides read TGCAGCGTTGAAGGACAGGGGGGGAGCACTGAAGCTTTCTTT.

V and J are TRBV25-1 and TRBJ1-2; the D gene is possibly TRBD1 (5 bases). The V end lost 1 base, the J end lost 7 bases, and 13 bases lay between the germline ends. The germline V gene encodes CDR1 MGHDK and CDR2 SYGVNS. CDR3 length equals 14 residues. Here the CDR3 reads CASSESGRGGGYTF. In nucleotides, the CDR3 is TGTGCCAGCAGTGAATCAGGGAGGGGCGGTGGCTACACCTTC.

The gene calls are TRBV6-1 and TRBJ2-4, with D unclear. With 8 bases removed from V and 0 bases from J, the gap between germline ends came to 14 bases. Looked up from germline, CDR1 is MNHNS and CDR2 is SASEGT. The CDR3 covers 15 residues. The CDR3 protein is CASQSVSLAKNIQYF. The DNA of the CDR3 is TGTGCCAGCCAATCGGTCTCTCTAGCCAAAAACATTCAGTACTTC.

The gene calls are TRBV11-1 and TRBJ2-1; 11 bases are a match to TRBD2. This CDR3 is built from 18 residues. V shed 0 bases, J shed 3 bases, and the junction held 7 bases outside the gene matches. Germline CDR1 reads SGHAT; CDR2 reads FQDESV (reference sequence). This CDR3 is CASSLAQVAGGFYNEQFF. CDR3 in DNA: TGTGCCAGCAGCTTAGCGCAGGTAGCGGGAGGGTTCTACAATGAGCAGTTCTTC.

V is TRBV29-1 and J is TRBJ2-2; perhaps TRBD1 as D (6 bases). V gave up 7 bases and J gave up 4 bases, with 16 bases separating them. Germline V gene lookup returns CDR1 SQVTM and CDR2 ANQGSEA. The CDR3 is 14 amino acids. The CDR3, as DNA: TGCAGCGCCCATCCGACAGGAGCCACCGGGGAGCTGTTTTTT. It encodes CSAHPTGATGELFF.

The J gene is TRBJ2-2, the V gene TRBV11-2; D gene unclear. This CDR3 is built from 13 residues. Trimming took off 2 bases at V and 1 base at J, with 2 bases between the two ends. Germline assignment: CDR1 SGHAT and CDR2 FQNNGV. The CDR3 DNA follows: TGTGCCAGCAGCTTACTGAACACCGGGGAGCTGTTTTTT. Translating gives CASSLLNTGELFF. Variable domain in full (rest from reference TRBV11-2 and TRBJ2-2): EAGVAQSPRYKIIEKRQSVAFWCNPISGHATLYWYQQILGQGPKLLIQFQNNGVVDDSQLPKDRFSAERLKGVDSTLKIQPAKLEDSAVYLCASSLLNTGELFFGEGSRLTVL.

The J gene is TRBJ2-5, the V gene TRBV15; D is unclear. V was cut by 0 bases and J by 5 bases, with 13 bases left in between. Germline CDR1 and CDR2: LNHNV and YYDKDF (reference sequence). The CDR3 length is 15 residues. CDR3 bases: TGTGCCACCAGCAGAGATCCCTCGACGGAGGAGACCCAGTACTTC. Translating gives CATSRDPSTEETQYF.

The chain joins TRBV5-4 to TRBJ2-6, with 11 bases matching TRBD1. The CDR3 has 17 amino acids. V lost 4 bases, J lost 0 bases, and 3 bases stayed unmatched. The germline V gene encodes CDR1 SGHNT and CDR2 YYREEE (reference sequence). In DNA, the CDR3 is TGTGCCAGCAGCGGGACAGGGGGTAGCTCTGGGGCCAACGTCCTGACTTTC. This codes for CASSGTGGSSGANVLTF.

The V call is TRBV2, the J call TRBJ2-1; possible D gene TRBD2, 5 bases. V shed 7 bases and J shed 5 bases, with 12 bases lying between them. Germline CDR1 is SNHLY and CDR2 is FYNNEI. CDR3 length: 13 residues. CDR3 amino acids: CASNAARDNEQFF. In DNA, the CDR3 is TGTGCCAGCAATGCGGCGAGGGACAATGAGCAGTTCTTC.

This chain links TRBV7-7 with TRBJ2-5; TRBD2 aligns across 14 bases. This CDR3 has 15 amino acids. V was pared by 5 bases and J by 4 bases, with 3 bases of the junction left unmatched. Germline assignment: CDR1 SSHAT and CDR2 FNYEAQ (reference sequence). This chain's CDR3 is CASSPGTSGGETQYF. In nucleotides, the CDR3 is TGTGCCAGCAGCCCTGGGACTAGCGGGGGAGAGACCCAGTACTTC.

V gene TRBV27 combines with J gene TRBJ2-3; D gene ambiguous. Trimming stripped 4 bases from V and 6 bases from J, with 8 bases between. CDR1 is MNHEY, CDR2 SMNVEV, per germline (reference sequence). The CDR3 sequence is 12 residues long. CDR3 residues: CASSSYLDTQYF. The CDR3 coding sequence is TGTGCCAGCAGTTCTTACTTGGATACGCAGTATTTT.

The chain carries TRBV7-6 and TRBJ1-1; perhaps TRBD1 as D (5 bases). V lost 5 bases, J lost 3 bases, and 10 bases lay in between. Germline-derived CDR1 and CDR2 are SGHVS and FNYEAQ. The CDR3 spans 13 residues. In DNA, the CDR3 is TGTGCCAGCAGCCTCCCAGGGCACACTGAAGCTTTCTTT. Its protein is CASSLPGHTEAFF.